One T cell receptor beta chain is described in this entry. Its antigen is not identified. This specimen belongs to a study of blood T cells in healthy people across ages. Background on the study: About one barcoded beta molecule per two T cells was captured by template switching. Study-level results: Long-lived and aged donors differed, with more naive CD4+ cells and higher diversity in the long-lived.

Every donor provided around 10 milliliters of peripheral blood. PBMCs were isolated at a quantity of at least 7 million per sample. The CDR3 is 14 amino acids. CDR1 is MGHRA, CDR2 YSYEKL, per germline. Unmatched junction bases numbered 5, after V lost 4 bases and J lost 5 bases. With a J-beta primer mix and a sample-barcoded 5' primer, a second PCR ran about 7 to 12 cycles. TCRdb used MiXCR to reprocess the 5' RACE reads, holding one entry per CDR3 protein. The sample shows hundreds of thousands of distinct CDR3 sequences, about 48% of them seen only once. The chain has TRBV4-1 and TRBJ2-1; 7 bases align to TRBD2. The material sequenced was blood. The receptor was isolated from a man aged 30 to 39 in good health. This CDR3 reads CASSRGGVHNEQFF. In nucleotides, the CDR3 is TGCGCCAGCAGCCGGGGAGGGGTACACAATGAGCAGTTCTTC.